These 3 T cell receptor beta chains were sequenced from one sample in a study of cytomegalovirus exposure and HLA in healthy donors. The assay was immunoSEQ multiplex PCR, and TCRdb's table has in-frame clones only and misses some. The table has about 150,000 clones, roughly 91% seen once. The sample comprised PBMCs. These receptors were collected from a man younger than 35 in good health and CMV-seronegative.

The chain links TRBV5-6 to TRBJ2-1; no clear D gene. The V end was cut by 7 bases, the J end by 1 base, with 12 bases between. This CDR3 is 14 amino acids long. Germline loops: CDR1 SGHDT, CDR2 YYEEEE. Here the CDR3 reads CASQMPPSYNEQFF. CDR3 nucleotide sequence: TGTGCCAGCCAGATGCCCCCTTCCTACAATGAGCAGTTCTTC.

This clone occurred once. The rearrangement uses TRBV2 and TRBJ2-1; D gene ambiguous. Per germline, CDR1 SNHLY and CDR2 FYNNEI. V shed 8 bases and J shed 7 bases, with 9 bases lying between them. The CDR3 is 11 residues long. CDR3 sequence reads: CASGTYNEQFF. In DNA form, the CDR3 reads TGTGCCAGCGGTACTTATAATGAGCAGTTCTTC.

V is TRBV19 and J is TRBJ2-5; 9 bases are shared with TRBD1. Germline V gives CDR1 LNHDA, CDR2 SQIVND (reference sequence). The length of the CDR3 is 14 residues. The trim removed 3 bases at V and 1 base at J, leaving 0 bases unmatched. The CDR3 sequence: CASSMTGGQETQYF. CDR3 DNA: TGTGCCAGTAGTATGACAGGGGGCCAAGAGACCCAGTACTTC.